This T cell receptor beta chain was profiled in a study of control samples from healthy donors and cancer patients. Sequencing used immunoSEQ multiplex PCR; TCRdb keeps in-frame clones, though not all of them. The sample has 100,000 to 120,000 clones, around 89% seen once. The sample comprised PBMCs. This TCR derives from an older woman with lung cancer.

As DNA, the CDR3 is TGTGCCAGCAGCCAAGTAGGGCCAGGGTTAATCTACGAGCAGTACTTC. Protein product: CASSQVGPGLIYEQYF. The V gene is TRBV14, the J gene TRBJ2-7; D might be TRBD1 (5 bases). Trimming left V 1 base short and J 3 bases short, with 16 bases between. Germline lookup yields CDR1 SGHDN and CDR2 FVKESK. The CDR3 totals 16 residues.